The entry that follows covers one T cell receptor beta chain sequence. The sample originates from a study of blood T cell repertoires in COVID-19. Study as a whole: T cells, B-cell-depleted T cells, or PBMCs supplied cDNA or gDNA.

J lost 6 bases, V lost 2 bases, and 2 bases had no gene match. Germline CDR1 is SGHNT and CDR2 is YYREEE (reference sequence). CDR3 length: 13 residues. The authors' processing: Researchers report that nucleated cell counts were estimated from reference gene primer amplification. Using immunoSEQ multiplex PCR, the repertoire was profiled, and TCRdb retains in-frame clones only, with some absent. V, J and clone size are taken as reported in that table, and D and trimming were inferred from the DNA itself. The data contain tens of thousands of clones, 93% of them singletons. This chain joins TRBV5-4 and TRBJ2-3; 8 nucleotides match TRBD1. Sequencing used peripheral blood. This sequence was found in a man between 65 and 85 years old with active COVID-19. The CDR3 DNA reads TGTGCCAGCAGCTTAAGGGACAGGGATACGCAGTATTTT. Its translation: CASSLRDRDTQYF.